Listed here are 22 T cell receptor beta chains from one sample, sequenced in a study of T cell responses to AZD1222 COVID-19 vaccine. The protocol was immunoSEQ multiplex PCR, while the TCRdb copy is restricted to in-frame clones and leaves out a portion. Here the sample spans 150,000 or so clones, about 90% being singletons. This material consisted of peripheral blood, taken on day 0 of MenACWY control vaccination. The receptors shown here come from an adult in good health.

The chain carries TRBV9 and TRBJ2-7; 9 bases line up with TRBD2. CDR3 size: 14 residues. V shed 4 bases and J 6 bases; nucleotides not matched to a gene: 8. Germline CDR1 is SGDLS and CDR2 is YYNGEE. CDR3 bases: TGTGCCAGCAGCCGAGCGGGAGGCCAGGGCGAGCAGTACTTC. The encoded protein is CASSRAGGQGEQYF.

The chain links TRBV9 to TRBJ1-1; D is unclear. The CDR3 length is 15 residues. Germline CDR1 SGDLS, CDR2 YYNGEE. Trimming took off 4 bases at V and 6 bases at J, with 19 bases between the two ends. CDR3 loop: CASSPTPRVSAEAFF. The CDR3, as DNA: TGTGCCAGCAGCCCCACCCCACGGGTAAGCGCTGAAGCTTTCTTT.

This clone appeared a single time. This chain uses TRBV7-2 with TRBJ2-7, with 14 bases identical to TRBD2. V lost 5 bases and J lost 0; bases outside the gene matches: 6. This CDR3 contains 17 residues. CDR1 is SGHTA and CDR2 is FQGNSA in the germline V gene. The CDR3 region is CASSPGLAGVNSYEQYF. The CDR3 bases are TGTGCCAGCAGCCCGGGACTAGCGGGAGTTAACTCCTACGAGCAGTACTTC.

This sequence joins TRBV6-5 and TRBJ1-5; no firm D call. V was clipped by 10 bases and J by 2 bases, with 12 bases between them. Per germline, CDR1 MNHEY and CDR2 SVGAGI. CDR3 length: 13 residues. CDR3 amino acids: CATRGLGNQPQHF. The CDR3 DNA sequence: TGTGCCACTCGGGGTCTTGGCAATCAGCCCCAGCATTTT.

The rearrangement links TRBV11-2 to TRBJ1-4; D gene unclear. Germline loops: CDR1 SGHAT, CDR2 FQNNGV. The CDR3 runs 15 residues. Trimming removed 4 bases from V and 7 bases from J, with 16 bases in between. Written as DNA, the CDR3 is TGTGCCAGCAGCTCCCTCGAGACTAGAAGTGAAAAACTGTTTTTT. Translating it yields CASSSLETRSEKLFF.

This rearrangement joins TRBV19 to TRBJ2-1; the D gene could be TRBD1 or TRBD2 (5 bases each). Germline V gene lookup returns CDR1 LNHDA and CDR2 SQIVND (reference sequence). V was clipped by 5 bases and J by 10 bases, with 9 bases between them. The CDR3 spans 11 residues. The CDR3 loop is CASSHGTEQFF. The CDR3 DNA is TGTGCCAGTAGTCACGGGACCGAGCAGTTCTTC.

The chain has TRBV6-5 and TRBJ1-2; TRBD1 is a possible D gene (5 bases). The CDR3 covers 14 residues. With 7 bases removed from V and 4 bases from J, the gap between germline ends came to 16 bases. Germline CDR1 MNHEY, CDR2 SVGAGI. CDR3 coding DNA: TGTGCCAGCATCCCAGGAAGACAGAGCTATGGCTACACCTTC. It encodes CASIPGRQSYGYTF.

The CDR3 sequence is CASSMDRASGYTF. In DNA, the CDR3 is TGTGCCAGTAGTATGGACAGGGCTAGTGGCTACACCTTC. The chain links TRBV19 to TRBJ1-2, with TRBD1 matching over 8 bases. This CDR3 spans 13 amino acids. CDR1 is LNHDA and CDR2 is SQIVND in the germline V gene (reference sequence). The junction had 4 bases not matched to a gene; V was cut back by 3 bases and J by 7 bases.

V usage is TRBV4-1 and J usage is TRBJ2-3; 13 bases are shared with TRBD2. The germline CDR1 and CDR2 sequences are MGHRA and YSYEKL. The CDR3 is 16 residues long. Trimming cost V 2 bases and J 3 bases; bases outside gene matches: 2. As DNA, the CDR3 is TGCGCCAGCAGCCAAAGGACTAGCGGGAGAACAGATACGCAGTATTTT. This sequence encodes CASSQRTSGRTDTQYF.

This rearrangement joins TRBV27 to TRBJ2-1; perhaps D is TRBD1 or TRBD2 (5 bases each). The CDR3 runs to 12 residues. Trimming removed 3 bases at V and 6 bases at J, with 6 bases between. Germline loops: CDR1 MNHEY, CDR2 SMNVEV (reference sequence). The DNA for the CDR3 is TGTGCCAGCAGTTTGAGGGGCAATGAGCAGTTCTTC. Amino acids: CASSLRGNEQFF.

The rearrangement uses TRBV18 and TRBJ1-5, with a weak D call TRBD1 (5 bases). The germline V and J ends were trimmed by 3 bases and 4 bases, with 16 bases remaining between them. Germline-derived CDR1 and CDR2 are KGHSH and LQKENI. This CDR3 contains 16 residues. The CDR3 spells CASSPQAGSENQPQHF. CDR3 nucleotide sequence: TGTGCCAGCTCACCCCAGGCAGGGTCGGAAAATCAGCCCCAGCATTTT.

This chain uses TRBV3-1 (or the pseudogene TRBV3-2) with TRBJ1-6; D is possibly TRBD1 (5 bases). The germline V gene encodes CDR1 LGHDT and CDR2 YNNKEL (reference sequence). The CDR3 runs 14 residues. V lost 1 base and J lost 11, with 12 bases in between. In DNA form, the CDR3 reads TGTGCCAGCAGCCAAGGGAAAGGGACGACACCCCTCCACTTT. Translation: CASSQGKGTTPLHF.

V and J are TRBV5-1 and TRBJ1-1; the D is unclear. The ends were cut back, 0 bases at V and 2 bases at J, with 14 bases in the middle. CDR3 length equals 16 residues. CDR1 is SGHRS, CDR2 YFSETQ, per germline. CDR3 protein: CASSLVGGPDNTEAFF. The CDR3 nucleotides are TGCGCCAGCAGCTTGGTGGGTGGGCCCGACAACACTGAAGCTTTCTTT.

The rearrangement uses TRBV10-2 and TRBJ1-1, with TRBD1 as a possible D gene (6 bases). Trimming took off 0 bases at V and 7 bases at J, with 15 bases between the two ends. Germline CDR1 WSHSY, CDR2 SAAADI. The length of the CDR3 is 15 residues. CDR3 DNA sequence: TGCGCCAGCAGTGAGTCGGGGAGGGGGTATAGTGAAGCTTTCTTT. Translating it yields CASSESGRGYSEAFF.

The rearrangement uses TRBV6-5 and TRBJ1-2, with 9 bases aligning to TRBD1. The CDR3 is made up of 16 amino acids. Germline CDR1 reads MNHEY; CDR2 reads SVGAGI. The V and J ends lost 2 bases and 4 bases, in that order; junction bases with no gene match: 8. The CDR3 coding sequence is TGTGCCAGCAGTTACACTACCGGACAGGGGCTCTATGGCTACACCTTC. Its translation: CASSYTTGQGLYGYTF.

The chain links TRBV10-3 to TRBJ2-3, with a weak D call TRBD1 (5 bases). This CDR3 is built from 14 residues. Germline V CDR1 and CDR2: ENHRY, SYGVKD. The CDR3 DNA is TGTGCTATATCAGAGAGGACAAACACAGATACGCAGTATTTT. Translating it yields CAISERTNTDTQYF.

The J gene is TRBJ1-2, the V gene TRBV2; 7 bases agree with TRBD1. Per the germline V gene, CDR1 is SNHLY and CDR2 is FYNNEI. V lost 7 bases to trimming and J lost 4 bases; unmatched junction nucleotides: 6. The CDR3 loop spans 13 amino acids. The CDR3 is CASTLGQVYGYTF. The CDR3 DNA reads TGTGCCAGCACCTTAGGACAGGTCTATGGCTACACCTTC.

The chain carries TRBV4-1 and TRBJ1-2; 7 nucleotides match TRBD1. Trimming at V came to 4 bases and at J to 4 bases, leaving 6 bases not matched to a gene. The CDR3 consists of 14 residues. Germline V gene data show CDR1 as MGHRA and CDR2 as YSYEKL. DNA for the CDR3: TGCGCCAGCAGCCTGGGGACAGAGCGCTATGGCTACACCTTC. It codes for CASSLGTERYGYTF.

CDR3 bases: TGTGCCAGCAGCTCGGGAGGAGACACAGATACGCAGTATTTT. This encodes CASSSGGDTDTQYF. The genes are TRBV5-4 and TRBJ2-3; 7 bases line up with TRBD2. The germline CDR1 and CDR2 sequences are SGHNT and YYREEE (reference sequence). The CDR3 runs to 14 residues. Trimming took 3 bases from V and 2 from J; bases not matched to a gene: 3. Using reference TRBV5-4 and TRBJ2-3 for the parts outside the CDR3, the full variable domain is ETGVTQSPTHLIKTRGQQVTLRCSSQSGHNTVSWYQQALGQGPQFIFQYYREEENGRGNFPPRFSGLQFPNYSSELNVNALELDDSALYLCASSSGGDTDTQYFGPGTRLTVL.

This chain uses TRBV2 with TRBJ2-2; D may be TRBD2 (5 bases). V lost 1 base to trimming and J lost 7 bases, with 19 bases between them. Germline V gene sequence: CDR1 SNHLY, CDR2 FYNNEI. This CDR3 is 17 amino acids long. The CDR3 protein is CASSEVRIGVSGGELFF. In DNA, the CDR3 is TGTGCCAGCAGTGAAGTACGTATCGGAGTGAGCGGCGGGGAGCTGTTTTTT.

This chain connects TRBV12-5 to TRBJ1-1; D remains unclear. This CDR3 is 13 amino acids long. Looked up from germline, CDR1 is LGHNT and CDR2 is FRNRAP. V dropped 3 bases and J dropped 1 base, with 6 bases sitting between them. The CDR3 region has the DNA TGTGCTAGTGGTTTAGGACCGAACACTGAAGCTTTCTTT. Its protein product is CASGLGPNTEAFF.

J is TRBJ1-2 and V is TRBV5-8; D gene unclear. The V end lost 4 bases, the J end lost 0 bases, and 16 bases lay between the germline ends. There are 16 residues in the CDR3. Germline CDR1 SGHTS, CDR2 YDEGEE. CDR3 sequence: CASSARLWPANYGYTF. DNA for the CDR3: TGTGCCAGCAGCGCGAGACTCTGGCCCGCTAACTATGGCTACACCTTC.